The present T cell receptor (beta chain) was sequenced within a study of regulatory T cells in long-lasting Graves disease (dated by TCRdb to the early 2020s). The study in broad terms: To count as having persistent Graves' disease, a patient had to have received antithyroid drug treatment for over 5 years with TSH receptor autoantibodies remaining persistently positive. A total of about 33 samples underwent TCR sequencing: about 13 from persistent and roughly 20 from newly diagnosed Graves' disease patients. Patients with persistent Graves' disease were compared with patients with newly diagnosed Graves' disease using TCR sequencing and RNA sequencing of peripheral blood. Persistent Graves' disease patients in the clinical cohort had taken antithyroid drugs for roughly ten years on average. The study was conducted in China and was registered as a clinical trial.

On the study overall, not on this receptor specifically: TRBV28, TRBJ1-2 and TRBJ2-5 were preferentially used in persistent disease, while TRBV20-1 and TRBJ2-1 were favored in newly diagnosed disease. Only the TCR beta chain was sequenced and analyzed. Compared with newly diagnosed patients, patients with persistent Graves' disease had lower TCR Shannon entropy and fewer highly expanded clones, which suggests clonal expansion. Persistent patients shared more public clonotypes among themselves (around 3,000) than newly diagnosed patients did (approximately 870). Only peripheral blood was studied, because thyroid tissue, the primary lesion, was inaccessible. The authors acknowledged the small sample size as a limitation that may reduce accuracy.

What the time point label conveys for this sample: persistent/refractory GD, antithyroid drugs over 5 years with positive TRAb. For both TCR sequencing and RNA sequencing, RNA was extracted from PBMCs using TRIzol. The diagnosis of Graves' disease followed American Thyroid Association guidelines. Patients were recruited from an endocrinology department in Xi'an, China. Each patient gave 7 to 9.5 milliliters of peripheral blood, collected in an EDTA anticoagulant tube. Ficoll Paque Plus density gradient separation was used to isolate PBMCs, and no further T cell sorting was performed. An Agilent 2100 Bioanalyzer and agarose gel were used to check RNA quality, while a NanoDrop 2000 measured RNA concentration. As encoded in the germline V gene, CDR1 is MDHEN while CDR2 is SYDVKM. Clipping removes 3 bases from V and 6 bases from J, with 13 as the unmatched junction base count. The CDR3 runs 18 residues from the cysteine to the phenylalanine. This entry keeps only the CDR3 DNA: 54 bases, framed from base 1.

This clonotype was observed many times. The antigen it recognizes is unknown. Base qualities were left out, and no much larger clone turns up one base away. The library was generated by multiplex PCR. The sequencing machine was an Illumina HiSeq 4000. TCR beta libraries were built with iRepertoire HTBI primers and Arm-PCR amplification of CDR3 regions. PCR products were gel purified before sequencing. The authors' pipeline ran thus. Across samples, around 58 TRBV and 14 TRBJ segments were identified and used for gene usage analysis of CDR3 amino acid clonotypes. COPE and FqMerger were used to merge filtered high-quality paired reads into contigs. BLAST was used to align contigs to the IMGT TRBV, TRBD and TRBJ reference genes, and CDR3 was defined following IMGT. Highly expanded clones were defined as clonotypes with a frequency above 0.1%. Repertoire diversity was measured by Shannon entropy, and V-J evenness by the Gini coefficient. A clonotype found in more than one individual was treated as public. TCRdb ran its own pipeline on the public reads, namely fastp trimming at Q25 and MiXCR clone calling, and kept in-frame beta chains. A single entry per CDR3 protein holds the most common genes and DNA from its merged rows. None of the V and J calls come from the authors' own analysis; TCRdb made them. The sample table records roughly 430,000 distinct CDR3 sequences; 21% of these occur just once. Of the sample, roughly an eighth falls within the top ten clones.

This TCR was sampled from a female donor with Graves disease. The input for sequencing was peripheral blood mononuclear cells (PBMCs), taken when the disease was refractory, from a patient treated with antithyroid drugs. Recombination connected TRBV28 to TRBJ1-6; 8 bases in the middle match TRBD1. The DNA sequence is as follows: TGTGCCAGCAGTTTGCGGATGGGCAGGGGGCTGGGTAATTCACCCCTCCACTTT. Its coded protein is CASSLRMGRGLGNSPLHF.